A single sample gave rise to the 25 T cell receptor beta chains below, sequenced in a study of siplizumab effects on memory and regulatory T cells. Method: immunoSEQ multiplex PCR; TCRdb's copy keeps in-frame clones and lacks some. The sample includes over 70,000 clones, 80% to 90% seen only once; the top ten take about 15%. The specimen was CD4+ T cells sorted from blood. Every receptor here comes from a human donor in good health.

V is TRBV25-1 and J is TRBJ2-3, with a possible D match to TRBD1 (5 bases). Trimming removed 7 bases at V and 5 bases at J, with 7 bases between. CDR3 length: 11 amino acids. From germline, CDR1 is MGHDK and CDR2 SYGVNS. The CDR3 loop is CASKGLDTQYF. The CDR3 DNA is TGTGCCAGCAAGGGGTTAGATACGCAGTATTTT.

The CDR3 reads CASSESRSLNTEAFF. For the CDR3, the DNA is TGCGCCAGCAGTGAGTCAAGATCCCTGAACACTGAAGCTTTCTTT. The chain links TRBV10-1 to TRBJ1-1, with D unclear. The germline gives CDR1 WNHNN, CDR2 SYGVQD (reference sequence). Trimming shortened V by 0 bases and J by 0 bases, and 8 bases separated the two germline ends. This CDR3 comprises 15 residues.

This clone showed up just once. The CDR3 region is CASSSQREGRETQYF. As DNA, the CDR3 is TGTGCCAGCAGCTCCCAGCGGGAGGGCCGTGAGACCCAGTACTTC. The V gene is TRBV7-3, the J gene TRBJ2-5; 10 bases match TRBD2. The germline CDR1 and CDR2 sequences are SGHTA and FQGTGA. V shed 4 bases, J shed 5 bases, and the junction held 7 bases outside the gene matches. The CDR3 has 15 amino acids.

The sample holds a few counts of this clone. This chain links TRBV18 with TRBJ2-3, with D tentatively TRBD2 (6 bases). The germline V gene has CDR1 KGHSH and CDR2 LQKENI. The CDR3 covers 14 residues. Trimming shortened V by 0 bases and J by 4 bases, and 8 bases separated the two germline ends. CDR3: CASSPPSGPDTQYF. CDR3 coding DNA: TGTGCCAGCTCACCACCGAGCGGGCCAGATACGCAGTATTTT.

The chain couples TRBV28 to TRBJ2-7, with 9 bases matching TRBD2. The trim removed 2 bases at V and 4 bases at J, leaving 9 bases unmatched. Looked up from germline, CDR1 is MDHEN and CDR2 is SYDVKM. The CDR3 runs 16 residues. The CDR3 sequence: CASSLILASGKYEQYF. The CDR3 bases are TGTGCCAGCAGTTTAATCTTGGCTAGCGGGAAGTACGAGCAGTACTTC. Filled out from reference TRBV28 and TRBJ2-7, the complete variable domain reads DVKVTQSSRYLVKRTGEKVFLECVQDMDHENMFWYRQDPGLGLRLIYFSYDVKMKEKGDIPEGYSVSREKKERFSLILESASTNQTSMYLCASSLILASGKYEQYFGPGTRLTVT.

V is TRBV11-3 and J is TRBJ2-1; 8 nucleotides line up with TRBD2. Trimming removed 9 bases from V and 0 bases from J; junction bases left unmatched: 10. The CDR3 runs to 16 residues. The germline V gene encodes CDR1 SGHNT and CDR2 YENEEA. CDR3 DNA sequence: TGTGCCAGTCAGATTAGCGGGACTAGCTCCTACAATGAGCAGTTCTTC. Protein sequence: CASQISGTSSYNEQFF.

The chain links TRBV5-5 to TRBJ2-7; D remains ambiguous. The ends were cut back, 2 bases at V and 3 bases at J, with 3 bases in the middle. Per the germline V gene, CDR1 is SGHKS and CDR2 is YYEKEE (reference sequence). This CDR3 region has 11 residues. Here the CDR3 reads CASSLNYEQYF. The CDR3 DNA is TGTGCCAGCAGCTTAAACTACGAGCAGTACTTC.

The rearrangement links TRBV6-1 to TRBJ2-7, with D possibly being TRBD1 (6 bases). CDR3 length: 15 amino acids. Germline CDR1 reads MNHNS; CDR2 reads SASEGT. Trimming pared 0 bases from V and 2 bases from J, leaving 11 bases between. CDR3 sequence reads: CASSEAGQRAYEQYF. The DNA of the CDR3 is TGTGCCAGCAGTGAAGCAGGACAGAGGGCCTACGAGCAGTACTTC.

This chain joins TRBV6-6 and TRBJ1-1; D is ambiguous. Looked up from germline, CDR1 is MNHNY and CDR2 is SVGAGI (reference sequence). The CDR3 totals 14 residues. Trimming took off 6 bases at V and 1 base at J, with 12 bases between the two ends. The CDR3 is CASSNHVENTEAFF. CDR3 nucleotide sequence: TGTGCCAGCAGCAACCACGTGGAGAACACTGAAGCTTTCTTT.

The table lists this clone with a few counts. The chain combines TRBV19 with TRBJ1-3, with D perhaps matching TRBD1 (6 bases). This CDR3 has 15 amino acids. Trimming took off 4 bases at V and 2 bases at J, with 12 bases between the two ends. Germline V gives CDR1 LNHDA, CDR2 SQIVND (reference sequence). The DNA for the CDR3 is TGTGCCAGTAGTACAGCAGGGGTGGCTGGAAACACCATATATTTT. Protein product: CASSTAGVAGNTIYF. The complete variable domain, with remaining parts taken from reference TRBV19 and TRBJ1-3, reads DGGITQSPKYLFRKEGQNVTLSCEQNLNHDAMYWYRQDPGQGLRLIYYSQIVNDFQKGDIAEGYSVSREKKESFPLTVTSAQKNPTAFYLCASSTAGVAGNTIYFGEGSWLTVV.

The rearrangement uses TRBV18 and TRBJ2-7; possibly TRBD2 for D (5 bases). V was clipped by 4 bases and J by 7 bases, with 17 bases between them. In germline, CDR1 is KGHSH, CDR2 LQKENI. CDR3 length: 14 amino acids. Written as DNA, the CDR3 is TGTGCCAGCTCACGTGGGTCGGGTGAGGGTGAGCAGTACTTC. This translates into CASSRGSGEGEQYF.

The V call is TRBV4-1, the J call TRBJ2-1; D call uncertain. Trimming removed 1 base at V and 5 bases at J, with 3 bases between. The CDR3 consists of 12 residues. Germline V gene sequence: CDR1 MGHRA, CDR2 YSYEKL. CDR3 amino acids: CASSQVDNEQFF. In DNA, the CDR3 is TGCGCCAGCAGCCAAGTAGACAATGAGCAGTTCTTC.

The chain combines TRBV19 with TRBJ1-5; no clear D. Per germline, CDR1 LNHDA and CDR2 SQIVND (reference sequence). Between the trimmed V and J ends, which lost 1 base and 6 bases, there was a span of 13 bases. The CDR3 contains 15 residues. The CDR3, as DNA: TGTGCCAGTAGTATAGCGGAGGCCCTTCGTCAGCCCCAGCATTTT. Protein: CASSIAEALRQPQHF.

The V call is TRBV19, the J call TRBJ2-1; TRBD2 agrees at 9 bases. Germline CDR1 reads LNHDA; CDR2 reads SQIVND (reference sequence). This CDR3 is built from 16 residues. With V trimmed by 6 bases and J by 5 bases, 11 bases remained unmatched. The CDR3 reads CASRRVAGDGNNEQFF. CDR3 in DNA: TGTGCCAGTAGAAGGGTAGCGGGAGACGGAAACAATGAGCAGTTCTTC.

CDR3 sequence reads: CASSQVWLAGGGGQETQYF. The CDR3 DNA sequence: TGTGCCAGCAGCCAAGTTTGGCTAGCGGGAGGAGGAGGGCAAGAGACCCAGTACTTC. J is TRBJ2-5 and V is TRBV27; 11 bases align to TRBD2. V lost 6 bases, J lost 2 bases, and 17 bases stayed unmatched. Looked up from germline, CDR1 is MNHEY and CDR2 is SMNVEV (reference sequence). This CDR3 has 19 amino acids.

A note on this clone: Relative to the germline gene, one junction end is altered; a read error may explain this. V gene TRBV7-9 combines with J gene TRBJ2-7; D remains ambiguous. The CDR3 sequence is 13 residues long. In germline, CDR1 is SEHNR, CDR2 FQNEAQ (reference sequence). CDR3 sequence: CASSTSDGGRRRF. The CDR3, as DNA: TGTGCCAGCAGCACGAGTGACGGCGGTCGACGGCGCTTC. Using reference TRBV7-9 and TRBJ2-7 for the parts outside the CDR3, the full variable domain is DTGVSQNPRHKITKRGQNVTFRCDPISEHNRLYWYRQTLGQGPEFLTYFQNEAQLEKSRLLSDRFSAERPKGSFSTLEIQRTEQGDSAMYLCASSTSDGGRRRFGPGTRLTVT.

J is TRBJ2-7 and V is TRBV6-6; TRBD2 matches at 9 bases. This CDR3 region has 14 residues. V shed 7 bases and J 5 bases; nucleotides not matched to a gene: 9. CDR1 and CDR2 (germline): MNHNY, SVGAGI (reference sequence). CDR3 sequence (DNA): TGTGCCAGCAAACTCGGCGCGGGAGGGAACGAGCAGTACTTC. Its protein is CASKLGAGGNEQYF.

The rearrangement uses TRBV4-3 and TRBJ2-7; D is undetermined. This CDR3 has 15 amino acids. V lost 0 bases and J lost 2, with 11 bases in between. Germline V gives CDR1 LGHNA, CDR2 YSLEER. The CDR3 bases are TGCGCCAGCAGCCAAGATCTAGAGAGAACCTACGAGCAGTACTTC. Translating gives CASSQDLERTYEQYF.

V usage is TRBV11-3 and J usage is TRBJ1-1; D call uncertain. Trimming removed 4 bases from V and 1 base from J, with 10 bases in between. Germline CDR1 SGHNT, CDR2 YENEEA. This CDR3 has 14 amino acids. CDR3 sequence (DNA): TGTGCCAGCAGCTCCCTGGGATGGAACACTGAAGCTTTCTTT. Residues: CASSSLGWNTEAFF.

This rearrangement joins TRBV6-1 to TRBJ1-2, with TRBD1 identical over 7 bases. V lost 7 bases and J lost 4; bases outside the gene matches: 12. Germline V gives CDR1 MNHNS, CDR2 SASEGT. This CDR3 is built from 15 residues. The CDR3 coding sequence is TGTGCCAGCACCCTGGACAGGCTAAAAACCTATGGCTACACCTTC. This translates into CASTLDRLKTYGYTF.

The CDR3 nucleotides are TGTGCCAGCAGCATACAGGGCTACGAGCAGTACTTC. Protein sequence: CASSIQGYEQYF. The chain couples TRBV5-6 to TRBJ2-7, with D possibly matching TRBD1 (6 bases). Germline V lookup: CDR1 SGHDT, CDR2 YYEEEE. Trimming took 4 bases from V and 3 from J, leaving 8 bases between them. The CDR3 runs 12 residues.

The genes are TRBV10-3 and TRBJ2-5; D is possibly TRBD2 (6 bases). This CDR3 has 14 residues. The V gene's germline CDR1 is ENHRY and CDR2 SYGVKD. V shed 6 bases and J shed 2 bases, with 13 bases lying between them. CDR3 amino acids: CAIRNGREQETQYF. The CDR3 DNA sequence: TGTGCCATCAGGAATGGGCGGGAACAAGAGACCCAGTACTTC.

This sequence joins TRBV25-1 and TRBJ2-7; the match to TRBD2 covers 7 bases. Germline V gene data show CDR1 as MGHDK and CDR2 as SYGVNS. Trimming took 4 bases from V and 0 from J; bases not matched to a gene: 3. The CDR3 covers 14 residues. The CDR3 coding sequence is TGTGCCAGCAGTGTTGGCGGGAGCTCCTACGAGCAGTACTTC. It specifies CASSVGGSSYEQYF.

The CDR3 DNA follows: TGTGCCAGCAAAGTACAGGGAGCTAATCAGCCCCAGCATTTT. This gives the protein CASKVQGANQPQHF. The chain employs TRBV6-6 and TRBJ1-5; maybe TRBD1 (6 bases). Trimming removed 7 bases from V and 4 bases from J, with 14 bases in between. This CDR3 contains 14 residues. Germline CDR1 MNHNY, CDR2 SVGAGI (reference sequence).

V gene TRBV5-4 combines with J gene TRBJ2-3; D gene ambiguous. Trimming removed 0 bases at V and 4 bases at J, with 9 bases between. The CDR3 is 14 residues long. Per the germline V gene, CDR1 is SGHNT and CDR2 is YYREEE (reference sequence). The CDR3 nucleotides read TGTGCCAGCAGCTTGGTGGTGGAATCAGATACGCAGTATTTT. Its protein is CASSLVVESDTQYF.